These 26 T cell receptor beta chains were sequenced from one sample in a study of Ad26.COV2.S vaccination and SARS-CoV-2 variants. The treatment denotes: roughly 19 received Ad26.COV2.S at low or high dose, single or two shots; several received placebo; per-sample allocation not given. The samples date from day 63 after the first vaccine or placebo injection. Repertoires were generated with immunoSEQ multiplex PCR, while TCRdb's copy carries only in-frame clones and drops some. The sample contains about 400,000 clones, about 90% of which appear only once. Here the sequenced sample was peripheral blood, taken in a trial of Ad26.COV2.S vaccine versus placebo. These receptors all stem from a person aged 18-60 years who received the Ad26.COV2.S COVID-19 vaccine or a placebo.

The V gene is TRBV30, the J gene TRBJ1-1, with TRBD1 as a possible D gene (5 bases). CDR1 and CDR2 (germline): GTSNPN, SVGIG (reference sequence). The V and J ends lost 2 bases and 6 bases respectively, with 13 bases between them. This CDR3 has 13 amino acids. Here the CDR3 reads CAWSTGTYAEAFF. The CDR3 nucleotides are TGTGCCTGGAGTACCGGGACTTACGCTGAAGCTTTCTTT.

CDR3 in amino acids: CAWSVRSSPLHF. The DNA of the CDR3 is TGTGCCTGGAGTGTAAGAAGCTCACCCCTCCACTTT. The gene calls are TRBV30 and TRBJ1-6, with D unclear. The V gene's germline CDR1 is GTSNPN and CDR2 SVGIG (reference sequence). The CDR3 covers 12 residues. The germline V and J ends were trimmed by 0 bases and 10 bases, with 7 bases remaining between them.

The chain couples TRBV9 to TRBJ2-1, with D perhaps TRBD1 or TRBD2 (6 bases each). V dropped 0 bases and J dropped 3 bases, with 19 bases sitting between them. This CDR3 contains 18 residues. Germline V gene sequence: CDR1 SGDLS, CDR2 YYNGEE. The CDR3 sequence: CASSVATGAPGVYNEQFF. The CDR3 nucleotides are TGTGCCAGCAGCGTAGCTACGGGGGCCCCTGGGGTCTACAATGAGCAGTTCTTC.

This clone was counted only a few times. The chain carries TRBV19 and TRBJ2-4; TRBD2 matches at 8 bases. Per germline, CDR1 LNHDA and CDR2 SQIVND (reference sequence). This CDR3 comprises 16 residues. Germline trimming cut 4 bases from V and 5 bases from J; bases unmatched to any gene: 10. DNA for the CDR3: TGTGCCAGTAGTAGCCGGGGAGCGGGGGCACAAAACATTCAGTACTTC. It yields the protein CASSSRGAGAQNIQYF.

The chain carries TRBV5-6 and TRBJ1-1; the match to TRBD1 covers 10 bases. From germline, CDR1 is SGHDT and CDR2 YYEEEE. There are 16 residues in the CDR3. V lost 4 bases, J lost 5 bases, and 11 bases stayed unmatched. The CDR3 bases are TGTGCCAGCAGCAAGGCCTCGACAGGGGGCAGGACTGAAGCTTTCTTT. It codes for CASSKASTGGRTEAFF.

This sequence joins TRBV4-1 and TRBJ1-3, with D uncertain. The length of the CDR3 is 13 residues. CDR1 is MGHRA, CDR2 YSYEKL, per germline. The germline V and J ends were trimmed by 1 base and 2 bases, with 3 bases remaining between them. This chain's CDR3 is CASSQVAGNTIYF. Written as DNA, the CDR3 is TGCGCCAGCAGCCAAGTTGCTGGAAACACCATATATTTT.

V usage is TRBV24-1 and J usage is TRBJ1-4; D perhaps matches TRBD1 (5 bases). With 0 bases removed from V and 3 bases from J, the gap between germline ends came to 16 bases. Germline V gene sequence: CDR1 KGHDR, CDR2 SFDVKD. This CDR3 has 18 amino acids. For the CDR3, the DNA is TGTGCCACCAGTGATTTGCACCCATGGACACTCCCTAATGAAAAACTGTTTTTT. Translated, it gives CATSDLHPWTLPNEKLFF.

As DNA, the CDR3 is TGTGCCAGCAGTTACGAGGGGCAGCGCGACGAGCAGTACTTC. Translated: CASSYEGQRDEQYF. The chain carries TRBV6-5 and TRBJ2-7; possibly TRBD1 or TRBD2 for D (5 bases each). From germline, CDR1 is MNHEY and CDR2 SVGAGI. Trimming cost V 2 bases and J 5 bases, with 13 bases left between them. CDR3 length: 14 residues.

The CDR3: CASTLMPYEQYF. The CDR3, as DNA: TGCGCCAGCACCCTCATGCCATACGAGCAGTACTTC. The rearrangement links TRBV23-1 to TRBJ2-7; D not certain. TRBV23-1 carries the ORF label, with uncertain function. Trimming pared 7 bases from V and 4 bases from J, leaving 11 bases between. The CDR3 is made up of 12 amino acids.

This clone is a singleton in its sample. CDR3 residues: CASSFMTDEQYF. The CDR3 bases are TGTGCCAGCAGTTTCATGACAGACGAGCAGTACTTC. V is TRBV6-6 and J is TRBJ2-7, with D possibly matching TRBD1 (5 bases). Trimming left V 4 bases short and J 5 bases short, with 9 bases between. Germline V gene data show CDR1 as MNHNY and CDR2 as SVGAGI (reference sequence). CDR3 length: 12 residues.

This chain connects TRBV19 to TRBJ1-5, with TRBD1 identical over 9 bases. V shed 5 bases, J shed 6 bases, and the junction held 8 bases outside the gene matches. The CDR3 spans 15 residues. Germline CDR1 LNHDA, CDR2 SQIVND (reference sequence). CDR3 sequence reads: CASSPDRGVSQPQHF. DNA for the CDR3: TGTGCCAGTAGTCCGGACAGGGGAGTAAGTCAGCCCCAGCATTTT.

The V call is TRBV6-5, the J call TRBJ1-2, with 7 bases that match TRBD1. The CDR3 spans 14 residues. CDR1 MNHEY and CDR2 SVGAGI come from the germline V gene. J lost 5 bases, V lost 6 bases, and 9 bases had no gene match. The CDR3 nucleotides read TGTGCCAGCAGACTACAGGGGAGTCATTATGGCTACACCTTC. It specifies CASRLQGSHYGYTF.

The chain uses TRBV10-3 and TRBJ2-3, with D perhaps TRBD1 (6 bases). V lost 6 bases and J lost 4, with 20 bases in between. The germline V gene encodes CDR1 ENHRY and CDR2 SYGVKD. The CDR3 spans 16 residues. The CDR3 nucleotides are TGTGCCATCAGGGACCCTAAATCAGGGGAGCCAGATACGCAGTATTTT. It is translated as CAIRDPKSGEPDTQYF.

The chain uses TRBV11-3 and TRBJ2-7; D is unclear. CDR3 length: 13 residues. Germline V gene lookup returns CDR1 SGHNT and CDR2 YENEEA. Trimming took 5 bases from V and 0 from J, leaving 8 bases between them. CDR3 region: CASSPGRSYEQYF. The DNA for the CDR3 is TGTGCCAGCAGCCCTGGGCGCTCCTACGAGCAGTACTTC.

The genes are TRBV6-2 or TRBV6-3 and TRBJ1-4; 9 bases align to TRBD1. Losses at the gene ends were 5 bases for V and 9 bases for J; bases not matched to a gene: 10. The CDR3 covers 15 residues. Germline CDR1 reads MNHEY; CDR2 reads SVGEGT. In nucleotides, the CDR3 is TGTGCCAGCAGTCCGGCCGGGACAGGGTTACAAAAACTGTTTTTT. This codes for CASSPAGTGLQKLFF.

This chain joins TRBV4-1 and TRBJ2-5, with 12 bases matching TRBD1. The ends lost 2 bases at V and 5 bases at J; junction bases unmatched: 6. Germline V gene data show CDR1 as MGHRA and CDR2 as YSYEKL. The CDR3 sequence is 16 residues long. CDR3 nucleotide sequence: TGCGCCAGCAGCCAATCCGGGACAGGGGGCATCGAGACCCAGTACTTC. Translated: CASSQSGTGGIETQYF.

DNA for the CDR3: TGTGCCATCAGTGAGGCGGACAGTGGAAACACCATATATTTT. Translated: CAISEADSGNTIYF. The gene calls are TRBV10-3 and TRBJ1-3; D is possibly TRBD1 (6 bases). V lost 2 bases, J lost 3 bases, and 8 bases lay in between. The CDR3 has 14 amino acids. The germline V gene has CDR1 ENHRY and CDR2 SYGVKD.

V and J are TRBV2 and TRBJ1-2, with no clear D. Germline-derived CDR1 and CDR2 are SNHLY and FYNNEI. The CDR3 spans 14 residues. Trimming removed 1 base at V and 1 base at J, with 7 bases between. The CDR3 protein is CASSEVGSNYGYTF. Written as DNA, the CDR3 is TGTGCCAGCAGTGAAGTTGGCAGTAACTATGGCTACACCTTC.

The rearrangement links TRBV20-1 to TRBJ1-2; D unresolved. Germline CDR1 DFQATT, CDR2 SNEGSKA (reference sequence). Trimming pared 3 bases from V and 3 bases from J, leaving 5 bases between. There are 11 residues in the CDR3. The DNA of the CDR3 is TGCAGTGCTAGTACGTACTATGGCTACACCTTC. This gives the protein CSASTYYGYTF.

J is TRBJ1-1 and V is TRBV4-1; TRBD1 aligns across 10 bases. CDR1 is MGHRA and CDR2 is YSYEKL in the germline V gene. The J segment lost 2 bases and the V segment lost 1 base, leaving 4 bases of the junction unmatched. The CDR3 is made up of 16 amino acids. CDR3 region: CASSQAGQGGNTEAFF. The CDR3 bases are TGCGCCAGCAGCCAAGCCGGACAGGGGGGAAACACTGAAGCTTTCTTT.

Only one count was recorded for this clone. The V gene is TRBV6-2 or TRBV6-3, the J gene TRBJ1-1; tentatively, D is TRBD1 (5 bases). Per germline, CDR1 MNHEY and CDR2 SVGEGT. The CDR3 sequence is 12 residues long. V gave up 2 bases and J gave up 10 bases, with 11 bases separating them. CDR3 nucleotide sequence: TGTGCCAGCAGTTACGTTGTAGGGGCAGCTTTCTTT. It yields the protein CASSYVVGAAFF.

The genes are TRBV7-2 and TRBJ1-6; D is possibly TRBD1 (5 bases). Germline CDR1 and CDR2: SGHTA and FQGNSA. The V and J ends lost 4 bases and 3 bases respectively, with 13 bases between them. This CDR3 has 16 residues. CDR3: CASSSSDSFYNSPLHF. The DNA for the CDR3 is TGTGCCAGCAGCTCCTCCGACAGTTTCTATAATTCACCCCTCCACTTT. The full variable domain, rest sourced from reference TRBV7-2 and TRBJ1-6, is GAGVSQSPSNKVTEKGKDVELRCDPISGHTALYWYRQSLGQGLEFLIYFQGNSAPDKSGLPSDRFSAERTGGSVSTLTIQRTQQEDSAVYLCASSSSDSFYNSPLHFGNGTRLTVT.

The CDR3 protein is CASSLAPLAGSGTQYF. In DNA, the CDR3 is TGTGCCAGCAGCTTAGCGCCCCTAGCGGGGAGCGGGACCCAGTACTTC. The J gene is TRBJ2-5, the V gene TRBV7-2; TRBD2 aligns across 9 bases. The CDR3 runs 16 residues. Germline V lookup: CDR1 SGHTA, CDR2 FQGNSA. V lost 0 bases, J lost 7 bases, and 9 bases stayed unmatched.

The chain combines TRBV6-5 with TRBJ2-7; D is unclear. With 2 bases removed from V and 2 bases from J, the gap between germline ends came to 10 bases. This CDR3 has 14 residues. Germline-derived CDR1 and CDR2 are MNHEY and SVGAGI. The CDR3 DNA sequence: TGTGCCAGCAGTTACGGTCCCGTACCCTACGAGCAGTACTTC. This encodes CASSYGPVPYEQYF.

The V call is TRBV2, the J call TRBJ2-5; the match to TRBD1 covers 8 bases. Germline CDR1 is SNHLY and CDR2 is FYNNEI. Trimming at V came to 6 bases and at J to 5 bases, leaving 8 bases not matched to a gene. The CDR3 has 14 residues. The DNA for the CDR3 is TGTGCCAGCAGAGATGACAGGGGATGGGAGACCCAGTACTTC. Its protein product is CASRDDRGWETQYF. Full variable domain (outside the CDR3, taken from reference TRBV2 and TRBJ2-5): EPEVTQTPSHQVTQMGQEVILRCVPISNHLYFYWYRQILGQKVEFLVSFYNNEISEKSEIFDDQFSVERPDGSNFTLKIRSTKLEDSAMYFCASRDDRGWETQYFGPGTRLLVL.

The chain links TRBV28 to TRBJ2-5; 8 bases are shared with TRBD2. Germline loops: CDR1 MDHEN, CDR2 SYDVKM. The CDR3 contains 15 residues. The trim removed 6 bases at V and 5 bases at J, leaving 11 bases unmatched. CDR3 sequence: CASSSAGGAGETQYF. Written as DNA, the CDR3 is TGTGCCAGCAGCTCCGCGGGGGGCGCAGGGGAGACCCAGTACTTC.